The rows below give T cell receptor beta chains drawn from one sample of a study of CD8 T cells in ankylosing spondylitis. Each CDR3 protein is one row after TCRdb ran MiXCR on the 5' RACE reads. The sample has roughly 100,000 distinct CDR3 sequences, less than 25% seen once. The sample comprised synovial fluid, either unsorted or a sorted T cell fraction (not recorded which). The receptor set was obtained from a male donor with ankylosing spondylitis. Each CDR3 is given with its conserved first and last residue. D genes are given only for firm matches. Size values are once, few and many counts, or a class for expanded clones, and some rows have none.

CDR3nt: TGTGCCAGCAGCTTAACGGGAATGGAGTACGAGCAGTACTTC
CDR3aa: CASSLTGMEYEQYF
abundance: few
d_gene: NA
j_gene: TRBJ2-7
v_gene: TRBV11-2

CDR3nt: TGCGCCAGCAGCTCGACCGGGACGGAGGAAGAGACCCAGTACTTC
CDR3aa: CASSSTGTEEETQYF
abundance: NA
d_gene: NA
j_gene: TRBJ2-5
v_gene: TRBV5-1

CDR3nt: TGCAGTGCTACCCCGACAGGGATTCGGTCGGGCTCCTACGAGCAGTACTTC
CDR3aa: CSATPTGIRSGSYEQYF
abundance: NA
d_gene: TRBD1
j_gene: TRBJ2-7
v_gene: TRBV20-1

CDR3nt: TGCGCCAGCTCCAGGGACAGATACGAGCAGTACTTC
CDR3aa: CASSRDRYEQYF
abundance: few
d_gene: TRBD1
j_gene: TRBJ2-7
v_gene: TRBV5-1

CDR3nt: TGTGCCAGCAGCTTAGATTCGGGGGTTGAGACCCAGTACTTC
CDR3aa: CASSLDSGVETQYF
abundance: many
d_gene: NA
j_gene: TRBJ2-5
v_gene: TRBV11-2

CDR3nt: TGCGCCAGCAGCCCACAGACAGGGGCGAACACTGAAGCTTTCTTT
CDR3aa: CASSPQTGANTEAFF
abundance: few
d_gene: TRBD1
j_gene: TRBJ1-1
v_gene: TRBV5-1

CDR3nt: TGCGCCAGCAGACAGGGACTAGCGGGAAACAATGAGCAGTTCTTC
CDR3aa: CASRQGLAGNNEQFF
abundance: many
d_gene: TRBD2
j_gene: TRBJ2-1
v_gene: TRBV4-1

CDR3nt: TGTGCCAGCAGCACCAGAGGACAGGGTTTATCAGATACGCAGTATTTT
CDR3aa: CASSTRGQGLSDTQYF
abundance: many
d_gene: TRBD1
j_gene: TRBJ2-3
v_gene: TRBV11-2

CDR3nt: TGTGCCTGGAGTCAGAACAGGGGGGTGAAGAACACTGAAGCTTTCTTT
CDR3aa: CAWSQNRGVKNTEAFF
abundance: NA
d_gene: TRBD1
j_gene: TRBJ1-1
v_gene: TRBV30

CDR3nt: TGTGCCAGCAGCCCGTGGACAGCCTTAATGGAGACCCAGTACTTC
CDR3aa: CASSPWTALMETQYF
abundance: NA
d_gene: NA
j_gene: TRBJ2-5
v_gene: TRBV13

CDR3nt: TGTGCCAGCACGATAGATGGGGGTTTCAGTAATTCACCCCTCCACTTT
CDR3aa: CASTIDGGFSNSPLHF
abundance: NA
d_gene: NA
j_gene: TRBJ1-6
v_gene: TRBV6-1

CDR3nt: TGTGCCAGCAGACTAGAAGGGGTCACTGAAGCTTTCTTT
CDR3aa: CASRLEGVTEAFF
abundance: NA
d_gene: NA
j_gene: TRBJ1-1
v_gene: TRBV7-9

CDR3nt: TGCGCCAGCAGTGAGGGAGGGACGCGATGGACAGATACGCAGTATTTT
CDR3aa: CASSEGGTRWTDTQYF
abundance: many
d_gene: NA
j_gene: TRBJ2-3
v_gene: TRBV10-2

CDR3nt: TGTGCCAGCAGTTTACGTGGGGACAGGGGTGGCTACACCTTC
CDR3aa: CASSLRGDRGGYTF
abundance: NA
d_gene: TRBD1
j_gene: TRBJ1-2
v_gene: TRBV27

CDR3nt: TGTGCCTGGGGTACAGGGTTTGGGGCCAACGTCCTGACTTTC
CDR3aa: CAWGTGFGANVLTF
abundance: NA
d_gene: NA
j_gene: TRBJ2-6
v_gene: TRBV30

CDR3nt: TGTGCCAGCAGCTCGGGACAGGGCATCACTTATGGCTACACCTTC
CDR3aa: CASSSGQGITYGYTF
abundance: NA
d_gene: TRBD1
j_gene: TRBJ1-2
v_gene: TRBV7-3

CDR3nt: TGTGCCAGCAGCCAAAGGCCGGGAGTTTCAGCCGAAAAACTGTTTTTT
CDR3aa: CASSQRPGVSAEKLFF
abundance: NA
d_gene: NA
j_gene: TRBJ1-4
v_gene: TRBV4-2

CDR3nt: TGCAGTGCTAGAGAGGGGACTAGTGGGCACAGGGATACCCAGTACTTC
CDR3aa: CSAREGTSGHRDTQYF
abundance: few
d_gene: TRBD2
j_gene: TRBJ2-5
v_gene: TRBV20-1

CDR3nt: TGCGCCAGCAGCTACCCCCAAGGCGGGTTGGACACCGGGGAGCTGTTTTTT
CDR3aa: CASSYPQGGLDTGELFF
abundance: NA
d_gene: NA
j_gene: TRBJ2-2
v_gene: TRBV5-1

CDR3nt: TGCAGCGTTGAAGTCCTAGCGGGAGGGTATGAGCAGTTCTTC
CDR3aa: CSVEVLAGGYEQFF
abundance: few
d_gene: TRBD2
j_gene: TRBJ2-1
v_gene: TRBV29-1

CDR3nt: TGTGCCAGCAGGTCTGGTCCTGGGGGAAATTCACCCCTCCACTTT
CDR3aa: CASRSGPGGNSPLHF
abundance: few
d_gene: NA
j_gene: TRBJ1-6
v_gene: TRBV27

CDR3nt: TGTGCCAGCAGCTTGGGTTACACCGGGGAGCTGTTTTTT
CDR3aa: CASSLGYTGELFF
abundance: few
d_gene: NA
j_gene: TRBJ2-2
v_gene: TRBV11-2

CDR3nt: TGCAGTGCTAGAGATGGGGACACCCCCCAGCATTTT
CDR3aa: CSARDGDTPQHF
abundance: few
d_gene: NA
j_gene: TRBJ1-5
v_gene: TRBV20-1

CDR3nt: TGTGCCAGCTCAAGTCTAGGTGATGGGTTCCACGAGCAGTACTTC
CDR3aa: CASSSLGDGFHEQYF
abundance: few
d_gene: NA
j_gene: TRBJ2-7
v_gene: TRBV7-2

CDR3nt: TGTGCCAGCGACAGCAGCTACGAGCAGTACTTC
CDR3aa: CASDSSYEQYF
abundance: few
d_gene: NA
j_gene: TRBJ2-7
v_gene: TRBV2

CDR3nt: TGCGCCAGCAGCTTGTTCGGGGGCGTGGGTCAGCCCCAGCATTTT
CDR3aa: CASSLFGGVGQPQHF
abundance: many
d_gene: NA
j_gene: TRBJ1-5
v_gene: TRBV5-1

CDR3nt: TGTGCCAGTAGCCCGGAGTGGGGCACAGATACGCAGTATTTT
CDR3aa: CASSPEWGTDTQYF
abundance: NA
d_gene: NA
j_gene: TRBJ2-3
v_gene: TRBV19

CDR3nt: TGTGCCAGCTCCCCCAGTACGGGTTTGCGTGACTATGGCTACACCTTC
CDR3aa: CASSPSTGLRDYGYTF
abundance: few
d_gene: NA
j_gene: TRBJ1-2
v_gene: TRBV18

CDR3nt: TGTGCCAGCAGCCCGACTCAGGGTTTCAACGAGCAGTACTTC
CDR3aa: CASSPTQGFNEQYF
abundance: once
d_gene: NA
j_gene: TRBJ2-7
v_gene: TRBV7-9

CDR3nt: TGCAGCGCGGGCGGGAGTGTAGAGACCCCGTACTTC
CDR3aa: CSAGGSVETPYF
abundance: NA
d_gene: TRBD2
j_gene: TRBJ2-5
v_gene: TRBV29-1

CDR3nt: TGCAGTGCAAACTCGGGACTAGCGGCTTACAATGAGCAGTTCTTC
CDR3aa: CSANSGLAAYNEQFF
abundance: NA
d_gene: TRBD2
j_gene: TRBJ2-1
v_gene: TRBV20-1

CDR3nt: TGCGCCAGCAGCCAAGCCGGCGGGAGCTCCTACAATGAGCAGTTCTTC
CDR3aa: CASSQAGGSSYNEQFF
abundance: NA
d_gene: TRBD2
j_gene: TRBJ2-1
v_gene: TRBV4-1

CDR3nt: TGTGCCAGCAGCTTAGATACGGGTCGAGAGACCCAGTACTTC
CDR3aa: CASSLDTGRETQYF
abundance: NA
d_gene: NA
j_gene: TRBJ2-5
v_gene: TRBV7-8

CDR3nt: TGTGCCATCAGTGAGTTCGCGGGGAGCACAGATACGCAGTATTTT
CDR3aa: CAISEFAGSTDTQYF
abundance: few
d_gene: NA
j_gene: TRBJ2-3
v_gene: TRBV10-3

CDR3nt: TGCGCCAGCACCGATGGAGGACAGGAGGGGACCCAGTACTTC
CDR3aa: CASTDGGQEGTQYF
abundance: NA
d_gene: NA
j_gene: TRBJ2-5
v_gene: TRBV5-1

CDR3nt: TGTGCCAGCAGCGCCCTTGGACTTTCCAATCAGCCCCAGCATTTT
CDR3aa: CASSALGLSNQPQHF
abundance: NA
d_gene: NA
j_gene: TRBJ1-5
v_gene: TRBV11-2

CDR3nt: TGCGCCAGCAGCTGGGGGGCCCGGGAGACCCAGTACTTC
CDR3aa: CASSWGARETQYF
abundance: NA
d_gene: NA
j_gene: TRBJ2-5
v_gene: TRBV5-1

CDR3nt: TGTGCCAGCGCTGACCCTAGCTTGGCTGGCGAGCAGTACTTC
CDR3aa: CASADPSLAGEQYF
abundance: few
d_gene: NA
j_gene: TRBJ2-7
v_gene: TRBV27

CDR3nt: TGTGCCAGCAGTCCCCGGACAGGGCGTGATGAAAAACTGTTTTTT
CDR3aa: CASSPRTGRDEKLFF
abundance: few
d_gene: TRBD1
j_gene: TRBJ1-4
v_gene: TRBV27

CDR3nt: TGTGCCACCAGCAGAGATGCGGGAGGGCCAGAGACCCAGTACTTC
CDR3aa: CATSRDAGGPETQYF
abundance: few
d_gene: TRBD2
j_gene: TRBJ2-5
v_gene: TRBV15

CDR3nt: TGCAGCGTTGATCGGGGGGAGGGCTACACCTTC
CDR3aa: CSVDRGEGYTF
abundance: NA
d_gene: NA
j_gene: TRBJ1-2
v_gene: TRBV29-1

CDR3nt: TGCAGTGCCACTAAGGGGGCGAATGAGCAGTTCTTC
CDR3aa: CSATKGANEQFF
abundance: few
d_gene: TRBD1
j_gene: TRBJ2-1
v_gene: TRBV20-1

CDR3nt: TGTGCCAGCTCACCAGGGCTTGGGGGCTACGAGCAGTACTTC
CDR3aa: CASSPGLGGYEQYF
abundance: few
d_gene: NA
j_gene: TRBJ2-7
v_gene: TRBV18

CDR3nt: TGCAGTGCTGAAGCTTTAGCGGCCACTAGCACAGATACGCAGTATTTT
CDR3aa: CSAEALAATSTDTQYF
abundance: few
d_gene: NA
j_gene: TRBJ2-3
v_gene: TRBV20-1

CDR3nt: TGTGCCAGCAGTTTACCCCTAGCGGGAGCCTTTTTCTCCTACAATGAGCAGTTCTTC
CDR3aa: CASSLPLAGAFFSYNEQFF
abundance: few
d_gene: TRBD2
j_gene: TRBJ2-1
v_gene: TRBV12-3/TRBV12-4

CDR3nt: TGTGCCAGCTCACAGACTACTGCGGCCAAAAACATTCAGTACTTC
CDR3aa: CASSQTTAAKNIQYF
abundance: few
d_gene: NA
j_gene: TRBJ2-4
v_gene: TRBV18

CDR3nt: TGTGCCACCAGTGATTTAGGGCAGGGGGCGGCAGATACGCAGTATTTT
CDR3aa: CATSDLGQGAADTQYF
abundance: NA
d_gene: TRBD1
j_gene: TRBJ2-3
v_gene: TRBV24-1

CDR3nt: TGCAGTGCTAGAGATCCTCTCTCTAGCGGGGCCTCCAATGAGCAGTTCTTC
CDR3aa: CSARDPLSSGASNEQFF
abundance: many
d_gene: TRBD2
j_gene: TRBJ2-1
v_gene: TRBV20-1

CDR3nt: TGCAGTGCTGGCGAGCGGGACTACGAGCAGTACTTC
CDR3aa: CSAGERDYEQYF
abundance: many
d_gene: TRBD2
j_gene: TRBJ2-7
v_gene: TRBV20-1